This T cell receptor beta chain was sequenced in a study of shared clonotypes between healthy human individuals. Looking at the study overall: CD4 naive and memory got three plates each, CD8 naive two, CD8 memory one.

Splitting of each subset's genomic DNA was done evenly across several immunoSEQ plates. The protocol was immunoSEQ multiplex PCR, while the TCRdb copy is restricted to in-frame clones and leaves out a portion. The table includes millions of clones, roughly 95% detected once. The specimen was naive CD4+ T cells sorted from blood. Regarding subset: CD45RA+ positively selected. The clonotype comes from a man in his late teens or twenties in good health.

This chain's CDR3 is CASSLDTGADTF. CDR3 sequence (DNA): TGTGCCAGCAGCTTGGATACAGGGGCAGACACCTTC. J is TRBJ1-2 and V is TRBV5-6, with 7 positions matching TRBD1. CDR3 length equals 12 residues. The V segment lost 0 bases and the J segment 12 bases; nucleotides outside the gene matches: 5. CDR1 is SGHDT and CDR2 is YYEEEE in the germline V gene.